The T cell receptor beta chain under discussion was sequenced for a study of human T cells and chemical hapten exposure. On the study more broadly: Patients, mostly women, had alopecia areata, alopecia totalis or alopecia universalis. Study results and caveats: A positive correlation with patch test score was shown by PT1 expanded TCR counts. Sensitizing with DPC caused no change in TCRs above 1 in 1000 frequency.

Details on this clonotype: What it binds is unknown.

Time point defined: patch test 3, about 24 weeks after DPC sensitization. Treatment denoted: therapeutic diphenylcyclopropenone sensitization with weekly scalp DPC. TCRdb called the RACE reads again in MiXCR, with one record for every CDR3 protein. The sample has 100,000 or so distinct CDR3 sequences, 30% to 35% seen once. This clonotype originated in a man aged 40-50 years with alopecia areata. Some clones in this sample may be carry-over from other donors' samples. The sequences come from whole blood, collected in connection with sensitization to the hapten diphenylcyclopropenone (DPC).

CDR3 in DNA: TGCGCCAGCAGCTCAGGCCGGGGGGTCCAAGAGACCCAGTACTTC. It codes for CASSSGRGVQETQYF. V is TRBV5-1 and J is TRBJ2-5, with 7 bases identical to TRBD2. The CDR3 has 15 amino acids. Germline trimming cut 3 bases from V and 1 base from J; bases unmatched to any gene: 6. Germline values: CDR1 SGHRS, CDR2 YFSETQ.